This T cell receptor (beta chain) originates from a study of blood T cell repertoires in COVID-19. The wider study: COVID-19 samples, acute and convalescent, were from the United States, Italy and Spain. PBMCs, B-cell-depleted T cells, or T cells were the source of the cDNA or gDNA that made up the material.

This CDR3 contains 17 residues. The ends lost 7 bases at V and 2 bases at J; junction bases unmatched: 13. Germline lookup yields CDR1 SEHNR and CDR2 FQNEAQ (reference sequence). In the authors' workflow: Nucleated cell counts were estimated from reference gene primer amplification. TCRdb's copy holds only in-frame clones and misses some; the assay was immunoSEQ multiplex PCR. V and J calls and clone size are given by that table; D and trimming were obtained from the DNA. The sample includes roughly 250,000 clones, 85% to 90% of them seen just once. Only one count was recorded for this clone. Material for sequencing was peripheral blood. J is TRBJ2-2 and V is TRBV7-9; 7 positions agree with TRBD2. The sequence was collected from a woman younger than 45 with COVID-19, enrolled during active disease. The chain's CDR3 is CASTQGREGGNTGELFF. CDR3 bases: TGTGCCAGCACCCAAGGAAGGGAGGGCGGTAACACCGGGGAGCTGTTTTTT.